This paragraph reports one TCR beta chain. The data derive from a study of T cell responses to AZD1222 COVID-19 vaccine. Data came from immunoSEQ multiplex PCR; TCRdb stores just in-frame clones and leaves some out. The sample holds about 180,000 clones, around nine tenths seen once. This specimen was peripheral blood, taken on day 0 of AZD1222 vaccination. This receptor was obtained from an adult in good health.

CDR3 sequence: CASSIGRSYGYTF. Written as DNA, the CDR3 is TGTGCCAGTAGTATAGGCAGGAGCTATGGCTACACCTTC. The chain is built from TRBV19 and TRBJ1-2; the D is unclear. CDR3 length: 13 amino acids. The germline V and J ends were trimmed by 1 base and 4 bases, with 7 bases remaining between them. Looked up from germline, CDR1 is LNHDA and CDR2 is SQIVND (reference sequence).